Presented here are 20 T cell receptor beta chains from one specimen sequenced in a study of vaccination and CD4 T cells after COVID-19. Their antigen targets remain unknown. Sequencing of cultured CD4+ T cell DNA used the Oncomine TCR Beta short-read assay. Using its own MiXCR run on the PCR reads, TCRdb lists one record per CDR3 protein. This repertoire shows 7,000 to 8,500 distinct CDR3 sequences, 45% to 55% found once; its top ten account for roughly half. Described treatment: roughly 11-day PBMC culture with coronavirus spike peptide pools or control peptides (ViraFEST assay). The sample consisted of CD4+ T cells from blood, cultured in vitro. The receptors stem from a human donor who had recovered from COVID-19.

The chain uses TRBV5-1 and TRBJ1-2; 7 bases are shared with TRBD1. From germline, CDR1 is SGHRS and CDR2 YFSETQ. With V trimmed by 3 bases and J by 0 bases, 2 bases remained unmatched. The CDR3 sequence is 14 residues long. CDR3 amino acids: CASSWGQSNYGYTF. CDR3 DNA sequence: TGCGCCAGCAGCTGGGGACAGTCTAACTATGGCTACACCTTC.

This clonotype was seen more than once but under ten times. The chain recombines TRBV27 with TRBJ2-4; 7 bases map to TRBD2. Germline V gene sequence: CDR1 MNHEY, CDR2 SMNVEV (reference sequence). With 6 bases clipped from V and 6 bases from J, the junction kept 5 bases outside the gene matches. The CDR3 extends over 13 amino acids. The CDR3 is CASRKWEGNIQYF. CDR3 nucleotide sequence: TGTGCCAGCAGAAAATGGGAGGGAAACATTCAGTACTTC.

This clonotype was picked up a small number of times. V and J are TRBV7-2 and TRBJ2-2, with D possibly being TRBD1 (6 bases). Trimming left V 4 bases short and J 1 base short, with 10 bases between. CDR1 is SGHTA, CDR2 FQGNSA, per germline. The length of the CDR3 is 15 residues. CDR3 bases: TGTGCCAGCAGCTACCAGGGGCTGAACACCGGGGAGCTGTTTTTT. Translation: CASSYQGLNTGELFF.

The sample holds a few counts of this clonotype. The chain's CDR3 is CASSGTAIYNSPLHF. Written as DNA, the CDR3 is TGTGCCAGCAGTGGGACAGCCATCTATAATTCACCCCTCCACTTT. The chain links TRBV6-1 to TRBJ1-6; D perhaps matches TRBD1 (6 bases). CDR3 length: 15 residues. Trimming took 4 bases from V and 3 from J, leaving 10 bases between them. Germline lookup yields CDR1 MNHNS and CDR2 SASEGT.

The gene calls are TRBV2 and TRBJ1-1; TRBD1 is a possible D gene (5 bases). The germline V and J ends were trimmed by 8 bases and 3 bases, with 22 bases remaining between them. This CDR3 spans 16 amino acids. Germline lookup yields CDR1 SNHLY and CDR2 FYNNEI. In nucleotides, the CDR3 is TGTGCCAGCGTCCTGGGGCAACTCTGGCGGGACACTGAAGCTTTCTTT. It codes for CASVLGQLWRDTEAFF.

The chain joins TRBV29-1 to TRBJ1-3; D gene uncertain. This CDR3 has 12 residues. V shed 4 bases and J shed 4 bases, with 8 bases lying between them. Germline V gene data show CDR1 as SQVTM and CDR2 as ANQGSEA. The CDR3 DNA reads TGCAGCGTTGGAGCTGCAGGAAACACCATATATTTT. Its translation: CSVGAAGNTIYF.

This chain links TRBV11-3 with TRBJ1-2, with a weak D call TRBD1 (5 bases). This CDR3 region has 13 residues. V lost 4 bases to trimming and J lost 4 bases, with 10 bases between them. Per the germline V gene, CDR1 is SGHNT and CDR2 is YENEEA. This CDR3 is CASSSRQTYGYTF. DNA for the CDR3: TGTGCCAGCAGCTCCAGACAGACCTATGGCTACACCTTC. The full variable domain, in which reference TRBV11-3 and TRBJ1-2 provide the parts outside the CDR3, is EAGVVQSPRYKIIEKKQPVAFWCNPISGHNTLYWYLQNLGQGPELLIRYENEEAVDDSQLPKDRFSAERLKGVDSTLKIQPAELGDSAVYLCASSSRQTYGYTFGSGTRLTVV.

The chain couples TRBV30 to TRBJ2-7, with D unresolved. Germline V CDR1 and CDR2: GTSNPN, SVGIG (reference sequence). Trimming took off 0 bases at V and 3 bases at J, with 3 bases between the two ends. The length of the CDR3 is 11 residues. The CDR3 sequence is CAWSVLYEQYF. DNA for the CDR3: TGTGCCTGGAGTGTACTCTACGAGCAGTACTTC. Complete variable domain (other parts from reference TRBV30 and TRBJ2-7): SQTIHQWPATLVQPVGSPLSLECTVEGTSNPNLYWYRQAAGRGLQLLFYSVGIGQISSEVPQNLSASRPQDRQFILSSKKLLLSDSGFYLCAWSVLYEQYFGPGTRLTVT.

In this sample, this clonotype turned up a few times. The rearrangement uses TRBV7-9 and TRBJ1-5, with D unresolved. The CDR3 contains 12 residues. Trimming removed 4 bases from V and 9 bases from J, with 10 bases in between. CDR1 and CDR2 from the germline V gene are SEHNR and FQNEAQ (reference sequence). The CDR3 DNA follows: TGTGCCAGCAGCTCCGACCGGGGGCCCCAGCATTTT. This sequence encodes CASSSDRGPQHF. Filled out from reference TRBV7-9 and TRBJ1-5, the complete variable domain reads DTGVSQNPRHKITKRGQNVTFRCDPISEHNRLYWYRQTLGQGPEFLTYFQNEAQLEKSRLLSDRFSAERPKGSFSTLEIQRTEQGDSAMYLCASSSDRGPQHFGDGTRLSIL.

The J gene is TRBJ1-2, the V gene TRBV7-2, with 9 positions matching TRBD1. This CDR3 region has 15 residues. V lost 1 base to trimming and J lost 6 bases; unmatched junction nucleotides: 6. CDR1 is SGHTA, CDR2 FQGNSA, per germline. The CDR3 reads CASSLGRDRVDGYTF. The CDR3 nucleotides read TGTGCCAGCAGCTTAGGGCGGGACAGGGTCGATGGCTACACCTTC.

V usage is TRBV25-1 and J usage is TRBJ1-1; TRBD1 might be the D (5 bases). Trimming stripped 1 base from V and 7 bases from J, with 16 bases between. The CDR3 consists of 15 residues. Germline-derived CDR1 and CDR2 are MGHDK and SYGVNS. Here the CDR3 reads CASSEWGEQDHEAFF. CDR3 sequence (DNA): TGTGCCAGCAGTGAATGGGGGGAGCAGGACCATGAAGCTTTCTTT.

The chain is built from TRBV20-1 and TRBJ1-1, with D uncertain. V was clipped by 3 bases and J by 1 base, with 3 bases between them. CDR3 length equals 11 residues. Germline CDR1 reads DFQATT; CDR2 reads SNEGSKA (reference sequence). The chain's CDR3 is CSASPNTEAFF. The CDR3 DNA reads as TGCAGTGCTAGCCCGAACACTGAAGCTTTCTTT.

The sample holds a few counts of this clonotype. The chain carries TRBV6-2 or TRBV6-3 and TRBJ1-5, with a tentative D call TRBD1 (5 bases). V lost 7 bases, J lost 4 bases, and 17 bases lay in between. CDR3 size: 15 residues. CDR1 and CDR2 (germline): MNHEY, SVGEGT. This CDR3 is CASTSRGASNQPQHF. CDR3 nucleotides: TGTGCCAGCACCTCTCGAGGGGCATCTAATCAGCCCCAGCATTTT.

This rearrangement joins TRBV5-1 to TRBJ2-2; 7 nucleotides agree with TRBD2. V was pared by 4 bases and J by 7 bases, with 13 bases of the junction left unmatched. The length of the CDR3 is 16 residues. Germline V gene sequence: CDR1 SGHRS, CDR2 YFSETQ. In DNA form, the CDR3 reads TGCGCCAGCAGCCGCGCGGGGGAGCGGGCCGGCGGGGAGCTGTTTTTT. As protein: CASSRAGERAGGELFF.

This chain uses TRBV29-1 with TRBJ1-2, with TRBD1 identical over 7 bases. There are 14 residues in the CDR3. Losses at the gene ends were 4 bases for V and 4 bases for J; bases not matched to a gene: 9. Germline V lookup: CDR1 SQVTM, CDR2 ANQGSEA. This CDR3 reads CSVGVTGSAYGYTF. The CDR3 coding sequence is TGCAGCGTTGGGGTGACAGGGTCTGCCTATGGCTACACCTTC.

This clonotype was detected only a few times. The rearrangement links TRBV6-5 to TRBJ1-6; 8 bases match TRBD1. Germline CDR1 is MNHEY and CDR2 is SVGAGI. The CDR3 extends over 17 amino acids. V gave up 0 bases and J gave up 10 bases; unmatched junction bases: 11. The CDR3 is CASSYSMGGTGQSPLHF. The CDR3 nucleotides read TGTGCCAGCAGTTACTCGATGGGAGGGACAGGTCAGTCACCCCTCCACTTT.

The table lists this clonotype with a few counts. Germline is not matched at one junction end, which may reflect a read error. The chain combines TRBV5-1 with TRBJ2-7; D is unclear. The CDR3 has 14 residues. The germline CDR1 and CDR2 sequences are SGHRS and YFSETQ. The CDR3 sequence: CASSLGPGSFEQYF. The DNA of the CDR3 is TGCGCCAGCAGCTTGGGACCCGGGTCCTTCGAGCAGTACTTC.

The chain carries TRBV6-1 and TRBJ1-2, with 9 positions matching TRBD1. The CDR3 has 19 amino acids. Germline values: CDR1 MNHNS, CDR2 SASEGT. With V trimmed by 7 bases and J by 0 bases, 18 bases remained unmatched. The CDR3 spells CASTQRGQGILGANYGYTF. CDR3 nucleotide sequence: TGTGCCAGCACCCAAAGGGGACAGGGTATTCTCGGGGCTAACTATGGCTACACCTTC.

The rearrangement uses TRBV20-1 and TRBJ2-3; weak D call: TRBD1 (7 bases). V shed 4 bases and J shed 0 bases, with 14 bases lying between them. Looked up from germline, CDR1 is DFQATT and CDR2 is SNEGSKA (reference sequence). This CDR3 spans 15 amino acids. CDR3 nucleotide sequence: TGCAGTGCTAACGGGGGACAGTCTAGCACAGATACGCAGTATTTT. Protein: CSANGGQSSTDTQYF.

The chain employs TRBV4-3 and TRBJ1-2; no firm D call. This CDR3 is built from 16 residues. Germline loops: CDR1 LGHNA, CDR2 YSLEER. Trimming took off 1 base at V and 3 bases at J, with 15 bases between the two ends. The CDR3 reads CASSQAFGGAYYGYTF. The CDR3 nucleotides read TGCGCCAGCAGCCAAGCTTTCGGAGGAGCGTACTATGGCTACACCTTC.